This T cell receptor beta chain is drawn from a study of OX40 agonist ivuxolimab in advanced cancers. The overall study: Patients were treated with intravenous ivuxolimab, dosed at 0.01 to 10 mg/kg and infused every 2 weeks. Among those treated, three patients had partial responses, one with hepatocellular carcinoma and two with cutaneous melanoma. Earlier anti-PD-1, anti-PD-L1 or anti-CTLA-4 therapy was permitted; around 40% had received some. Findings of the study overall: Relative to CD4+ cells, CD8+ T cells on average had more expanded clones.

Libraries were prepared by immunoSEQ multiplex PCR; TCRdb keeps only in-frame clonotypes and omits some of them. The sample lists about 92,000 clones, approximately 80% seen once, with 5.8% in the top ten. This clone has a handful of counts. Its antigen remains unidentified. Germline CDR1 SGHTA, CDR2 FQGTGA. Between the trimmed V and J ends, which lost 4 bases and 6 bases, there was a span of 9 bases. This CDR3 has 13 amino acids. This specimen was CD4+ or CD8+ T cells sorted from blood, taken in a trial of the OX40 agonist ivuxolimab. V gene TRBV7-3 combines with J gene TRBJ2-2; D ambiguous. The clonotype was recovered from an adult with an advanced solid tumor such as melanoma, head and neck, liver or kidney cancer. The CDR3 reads CASSYRPAGELFF. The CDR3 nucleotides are TGTGCCAGCAGCTATAGGCCAGCCGGGGAGCTGTTTTTT. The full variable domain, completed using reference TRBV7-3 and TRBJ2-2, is GAGVSQTPSNKVTEKGKYVELRCDPISGHTALYWYRQSLGQGPEFLIYFQGTGAADDSGLPNDRFFAVRPEGSVSTLKIQRTERGDSAVYLCASSYRPAGELFFGEGSRLTVL.